The rows below give T cell receptor beta chains drawn from one sample of a study of technical replicates of blood from several donors. The protocol was immunoSEQ multiplex PCR, while the TCRdb copy is restricted to in-frame clones and leaves out a portion. The data contain about 44,000 clones, 90% to 97% of them seen just once; the ten biggest clones take up about 0.37%. Sequenced: T cells isolated from PBMCs. These receptors were obtained from a human donor in good health. Both conserved end residues are part of each CDR3. The D gene is left open where the match is weak. The size entry is marked missing in some rows and otherwise reads once, few, many or a size class.

cdr3_length	clone_size	v_call	d_call	j_call	cdr3_aa	cdr3_nt
14	-	TRBV6-6	TRBD1	TRBJ1-5	CASSPRTGEQPQHF	TGTGCCAGCAGTCCTCGGACAGGGGAACAGCCCCAGCATTTT
13	-	TRBV4-1	-	TRBJ1-5	CASSQEGVQPQHF	TGCGCCAGCAGCCAAGAAGGAGTCCAGCCCCAGCATTTT
14	-	TRBV27	TRBD1	TRBJ2-7	CASTRDRGLYEQYF	TGTGCCAGCACCCGGGACAGGGGGCTCTACGAGCAGTACTTC
13	-	TRBV30	-	TRBJ2-7	CAWSVGQGYEQYF	TGTGCCTGGAGTGTAGGGCAGGGCTACGAGCAGTACTTC
16	once	TRBV5-1	TRBD1	TRBJ2-4	CASSLEGQGAGDIQYF	TGCGCCAGCAGCTTAGAGGGACAGGGGGCGGGAGACATTCAGTACTTC
15	-	TRBV6-5	-	TRBJ1-2	CASTHDREVNYGYTF	TGTGCCAGCACCCACGACAGAGAGGTTAACTATGGCTACACCTTC
18	-	TRBV27	TRBD2	TRBJ2-7	CASSSTSGRVGWAYEQYF	TGTGCCAGCAGCAGTACTAGCGGGAGGGTCGGGTGGGCCTACGAGCAGTACTTC
15	-	TRBV6-4	TRBD1	TRBJ2-5	CASSSFGQAQETQYF	TGTGCCAGCAGTTCTTTCGGACAGGCCCAAGAGACCCAGTACTTC
14	-	TRBV5-1	-	TRBJ1-1	CASSVDPGYTEAFF	TGCGCCAGCAGCGTGGATCCGGGGTACACTGAAGCTTTCTTT
15	-	TRBV19	TRBD2	TRBJ2-3	CASASSGRAWDTQYF	TGTGCCAGTGCCTCTAGCGGGAGGGCCTGGGATACGCAGTATTTT
12	-	TRBV11-2	-	TRBJ1-4	CASSRDREKLFF	TGTGCCAGCAGCCGAGACAGGGAAAAACTGTTTTTT
14	-	TRBV21-1	-	TRBJ2-7	CATHGNRDSYEQYF	TGTGCCACCCACGGGAACAGGGACTCCTACGAGCAGTACTTC
16	once	TRBV4-3	-	TRBJ2-6	CASSPSTTSGANVLTF	TGCGCCAGCAGCCCTTCGACAACCTCTGGGGCCAACGTCCTGACTTTC
15	-	TRBV7-9	TRBD1	TRBJ2-1	CASSPWDSSYNEQFF	TGTGCCAGCAGCCCTTGGGACAGCTCCTACAATGAGCAGTTCTTC
14	-	TRBV19	TRBD1	TRBJ2-7	CASSMLGQGNEQYF	TGTGCCAGTAGTATGCTGGGACAGGGGAACGAGCAGTACTTC
15	-	TRBV27	-	TRBJ2-7	CASSITGPPNYEQYF	TGTGCCAGCAGTATAACAGGGCCCCCAAACTACGAGCAGTACTTC
13	-	TRBV30	-	TRBJ1-5	CAWSINSNQPQHF	TGTGCCTGGTCTATTAATAGCAATCAGCCCCAGCATTTT
17	-	TRBV2	TRBD2	TRBJ2-1	CASSEESGGLASNEQFF	TGTGCCAGCAGTGAAGAGAGTGGTGGACTAGCGTCCAATGAGCAGTTCTTC
15	-	TRBV6-5	-	TRBJ2-1	CASSYSGGTFNEQFF	TGTGCCAGCAGTTACTCCGGTGGTACCTTCAATGAGCAGTTCTTC
14	-	TRBV19	-	TRBJ2-1	CATQGGTNYNEQFF	TGTGCCACCCAAGGTGGGACAAATTACAATGAGCAGTTCTTC
15	-	TRBV5-6	-	TRBJ2-5	CASSLPLAAQETQYF	TGTGCCAGCAGCTTGCCACTAGCAGCCCAAGAGACCCAGTACTTC
13	once	TRBV5-1	TRBD2	TRBJ2-1	CASSLELADEQFF	TGCGCCAGCAGCTTGGAACTAGCGGATGAGCAGTTCTTC
14	-	TRBV27	TRBD1	TRBJ1-5	CASSRQGSNQPQHF	TGTGCCAGCAGCCGACAGGGTAGCAATCAGCCCCAGCATTTT
18	-	TRBV4-1	-	TRBJ1-3	CASSQAISQQAFGNTIYF	TGCGCCAGCAGCCAAGCCATTAGCCAACAGGCCTTCGGAAACACCATATATTTT